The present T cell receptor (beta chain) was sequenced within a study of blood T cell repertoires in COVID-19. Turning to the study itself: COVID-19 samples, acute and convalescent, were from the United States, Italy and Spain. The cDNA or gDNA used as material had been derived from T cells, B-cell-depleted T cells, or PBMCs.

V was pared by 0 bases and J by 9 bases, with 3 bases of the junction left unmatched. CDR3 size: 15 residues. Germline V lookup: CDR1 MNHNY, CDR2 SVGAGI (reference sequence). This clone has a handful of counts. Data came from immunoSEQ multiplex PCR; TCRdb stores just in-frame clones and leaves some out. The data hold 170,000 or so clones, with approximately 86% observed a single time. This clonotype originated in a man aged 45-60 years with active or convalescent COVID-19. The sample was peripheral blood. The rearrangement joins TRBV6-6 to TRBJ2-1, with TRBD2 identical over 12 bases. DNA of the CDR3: TGTGCCAGCAGTTACTCCCGACTAGCGGGAGTTGAGCAGTTCTTC. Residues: CASSYSRLAGVEQFF.